This T cell receptor (beta chain) was recovered during a study of OX40 agonist ivuxolimab in advanced cancers. The timepoints at which blood was sampled were baseline, cycle 4 day 1, and cycle 7 day 1. TCRdb's table, derived via immunoSEQ multiplex PCR, lists solely in-frame clones and lacks some. There are 65,000 to 95,000 clones in the sample; 86% occur only once, and approximately 7% lies in the top ten. V gave up 5 bases and J gave up 4 bases, with 7 bases separating them. Germline-derived CDR1 and CDR2 are SNHLY and FYNNEI. There are 12 residues in the CDR3. This chain links TRBV2 with TRBJ2-3; no clear D gene. This specimen was CD4+ or CD8+ T cells sorted from blood, taken in a trial of the OX40 agonist ivuxolimab. The origin of this receptor is an adult with an advanced solid tumor such as melanoma, head and neck, liver or kidney cancer. The CDR3 region is CASSLISDTQYF. DNA of the CDR3: TGTGCCAGCAGTTTGATTTCAGATACGCAGTATTTT.